The 13 T cell receptor beta chains listed next were all sequenced from one sample in a study of blood T cell repertoires in COVID-19. Data came from immunoSEQ multiplex PCR; TCRdb stores just in-frame clones and leaves some out. The sample holds a few hundred thousand clones, 85% to 90% seen once. The material sequenced was PBMCs or T cells enriched from blood (not recorded which). Every receptor here comes from a woman aged 55-75 years who had recovered from COVID-19.

This chain connects TRBV9 to TRBJ1-6; D is ambiguous. The germline V gene encodes CDR1 SGDLS and CDR2 YYNGEE. The CDR3 consists of 15 residues. Trimming took 0 bases from V and 3 from J, leaving 7 bases between them. CDR3 nucleotide sequence: TGTGCCAGCAGCGTAGCGGGTAACTATAATTCACCCCTCCACTTT. Its translation is CASSVAGNYNSPLHF.

CDR3 residues: CASSFFGENQPQHF. For the CDR3, the DNA is TGTGCCAGCAGTTTTTTCGGGGAAAATCAGCCCCAGCATTTT. This sequence joins TRBV27 and TRBJ1-5; D gene ambiguous. Germline lookup yields CDR1 MNHEY and CDR2 SMNVEV (reference sequence). V gave up 3 bases and J gave up 4 bases, with 10 bases separating them. CDR3 length: 14 residues.

V and J are TRBV5-1 and TRBJ1-5, with TRBD1 matching 7 bases. J lost 5 bases, V lost 4 bases, and 9 bases had no gene match. This CDR3 comprises 15 residues. Germline V gives CDR1 SGHRS, CDR2 YFSETQ. CDR3: CASSPWTGPHQPQHF. The CDR3 nucleotides read TGCGCCAGCAGCCCGTGGACAGGACCTCATCAGCCCCAGCATTTT. The complete variable domain, with remaining parts taken from reference TRBV5-1 and TRBJ1-5, reads KAGVTQTPRYLIKTRGQQVTLSCSPISGHRSVSWYQQTPGQGLQFLFEYFSETQRNKGNFPGRFSGRQFSNSRSEMNVSTLELGDSALYLCASSPWTGPHQPQHFGDGTRLSIL.

The chain combines TRBV28 with TRBJ1-4; 9 nucleotides match TRBD1. The CDR3 sequence is 15 residues long. Germline CDR1 and CDR2: MDHEN and SYDVKM. V was clipped by 0 bases and J by 6 bases; unmatched bases: 2. The CDR3 is CASSLWTGGDEKLFF. The DNA of the CDR3 is TGTGCCAGCAGTTTATGGACAGGGGGTGATGAAAAACTGTTTTTT. The entire variable domain, with the rest obtained from reference TRBV28 and TRBJ1-4, is as follows: DVKVTQSSRYLVKRTGEKVFLECVQDMDHENMFWYRQDPGLGLRLIYFSYDVKMKEKGDIPEGYSVSREKKERFSLILESASTNQTSMYLCASSLWTGGDEKLFFGSGTQLSVL.

This clone was recorded a few times. This chain joins TRBV11-2 and TRBJ2-7; 7 bases map to TRBD1. CDR1 is SGHAT and CDR2 is FQNNGV in the germline V gene. J lost 0 bases, V lost 4 bases, and 6 bases had no gene match. The CDR3 totals 15 residues. DNA of the CDR3: TGTGCCAGCAGCTCACTCGACAGGGCCTCCTACGAGCAGTACTTC. Protein: CASSSLDRASYEQYF.

The CDR3, as DNA: TGTGCCAGCAGCCACCCAGAAAATGAGCAGTTCTTC. Translation gives CASSHPENEQFF. The V gene is TRBV27, the J gene TRBJ2-1; D unclear. CDR3 length: 12 amino acids. Germline assignment: CDR1 MNHEY and CDR2 SMNVEV (reference sequence). V lost 6 bases to trimming and J lost 7 bases, with 10 bases between them.

This clone has only one observation. This chain links TRBV11-3 with TRBJ2-3, with 11 bases that match TRBD2. Germline trimming cut 2 bases from V and 0 bases from J; bases unmatched to any gene: 4. Per the germline V gene, CDR1 is SGHNT and CDR2 is YENEEA. The CDR3 runs 17 residues. CDR3 protein: CASSLQGLAVSTDTQYF. The CDR3 DNA reads as TGTGCCAGCAGCTTACAGGGACTAGCGGTGAGCACAGATACGCAGTATTTT.

The CDR3 here is CASSLVTANSPLHF. The CDR3 DNA sequence: TGTGCCAGCAGCTTAGTAACAGCAAATTCACCCCTCCACTTT. V gene TRBV7-9 combines with J gene TRBJ1-6; D is undetermined. V lost 1 base and J lost 7, with 8 bases in between. Germline V gene lookup returns CDR1 SEHNR and CDR2 FQNEAQ (reference sequence). The CDR3 has 14 residues.

This clone was detected once. The chain couples TRBV28 to TRBJ1-5; perhaps TRBD1 as D (5 bases). The CDR3 length is 15 residues. Trimming took 4 bases from V and 9 from J, leaving 19 bases between them. Germline V gives CDR1 MDHEN, CDR2 SYDVKM. The CDR3 protein is CASSSAGDALGPQHF. In DNA, the CDR3 is TGTGCCAGCAGTTCGGCGGGGGACGCCCTTGGGCCCCAGCATTTT.

The CDR3 is CASSFAGQETQYF. For the CDR3, the DNA is TGTGCCAGCAGCTTTGCAGGGCAAGAGACCCAGTACTTC. The chain has TRBV11-3 and TRBJ2-5; tentative D call: TRBD1 (5 bases). CDR1 and CDR2 (germline): SGHNT, YENEEA. The germline V and J ends were trimmed by 3 bases and 2 bases, with 7 bases remaining between them. The CDR3 length is 13 residues.

The chain combines TRBV6-5 with TRBJ2-1; 12 bases align to TRBD2. With V trimmed by 6 bases and J by 7 bases, 7 bases remained unmatched. CDR1 is MNHEY, CDR2 SVGAGI, per germline. The length of the CDR3 is 15 residues. CDR3 nucleotide sequence: TGTGCCAGCAGGACCCTAGCGGGGGGGCGGAATGAGCAGTTCTTC. Translation: CASRTLAGGRNEQFF.

The chain uses TRBV7-8 and TRBJ1-5, with 9 bases fitting TRBD1. The CDR3 is made up of 16 amino acids. Germline loops: CDR1 SGHVS, CDR2 FQNEAQ. V was pared by 5 bases and J by 0 bases, with 5 bases of the junction left unmatched. The CDR3: CASSPWTGASNQPQHF. DNA for the CDR3: TGTGCCAGCAGCCCCTGGACAGGGGCTAGCAATCAGCCCCAGCATTTT.

This clone was counted only a few times. The rearrangement links TRBV13 to TRBJ2-4; weak D call: TRBD1 (6 bases). Between the trimmed V and J ends, which lost 6 bases and 1 base, there was a span of 10 bases. Germline V gene lookup returns CDR1 PRHDT and CDR2 FYEKMQ (reference sequence). The CDR3 runs 14 residues. The chain's CDR3 is CASRERGAKNIQYF. The CDR3 nucleotides are TGTGCCAGCAGAGAGAGGGGGGCCAAAAACATTCAGTACTTC.